One and the same sample provided the 17 T cell receptor beta chains below, sequenced in a study of identical twins. TCRdb passed the 5' RACE reads through MiXCR, listing each CDR3 protein once. The profile covers 450,000 to 500,000 distinct CDR3 sequences, with approximately 14% appearing a single time and more than 0.8% taken by the ten largest. The same data also went into a second study, on yellow fever vaccine responses in identical twins.

The sequenced material came from CD4+ T cells sorted from blood. These receptors all come from a woman in her late teens or twenties in good health.

The rearrangement links TRBV7-2 to TRBJ2-3, with 8 bases that match TRBD2. The ends lost 5 bases at V and 0 bases at J; junction bases unmatched: 4. The germline V gene encodes CDR1 SGHTA and CDR2 FQGNSA. The CDR3 sequence is 15 residues long. The CDR3 coding sequence is TGTGCCAGCAGCACTAGCGGCCGTAGCACAGATACGCAGTATTTT. Translating it yields CASSTSGRSTDTQYF.

The V gene is TRBV12-3 or TRBV12-4, the J gene TRBJ2-1; 9 bases line up with TRBD1. The CDR3 loop spans 18 amino acids. J was trimmed by 0 bases and V by 5 bases; bases with no gene match: 11. The CDR3 DNA is TGTGCCAGCAGTACCCAAACAGGGGGCCCGAGCTCCTACAATGAGCAGTTCTTC. Its translation: CASSTQTGGPSSYNEQFF.

J is TRBJ2-3 and V is TRBV7-2; 7 positions agree with TRBD1. Germline V gene data show CDR1 as SGHTA and CDR2 as FQGNSA. The CDR3 spans 14 residues. V shed 5 bases, J shed 4 bases, and the junction held 6 bases outside the gene matches. The CDR3 region is CASSRPDRPDTQYF. The CDR3 region has the DNA TGTGCCAGCAGCCGTCCGGACAGGCCAGATACGCAGTATTTT.

The chain uses TRBV19 and TRBJ2-1; D is possibly TRBD1 (5 bases). The CDR3 runs to 15 residues. Between the trimmed V and J ends, which lost 5 bases and 4 bases, there was a span of 15 bases. Germline lookup yields CDR1 LNHDA and CDR2 SQIVND (reference sequence). CDR3: CASSHPGQRYNEQFF. CDR3 DNA sequence: TGTGCCAGTAGTCATCCCGGACAAAGATACAATGAGCAGTTCTTC. Full variable domain (remainder filled in from reference TRBV19 and TRBJ2-1): DGGITQSPKYLFRKEGQNVTLSCEQNLNHDAMYWYRQDPGQGLRLIYYSQIVNDFQKGDIAEGYSVSREKKESFPLTVTSAQKNPTAFYLCASSHPGQRYNEQFFGPGTRLTVL.

This chain connects TRBV6-4 to TRBJ2-7; 12 positions match TRBD2. Trimming cost V 7 bases and J 3 bases; bases outside gene matches: 4. The germline V gene encodes CDR1 MRHNA and CDR2 SNTAGT. The CDR3 runs to 14 residues. The CDR3 DNA reads as TGTGCCAGCAATGGGACTAGCGGGTTCTACGAGCAGTACTTC. Its protein is CASNGTSGFYEQYF.

The gene calls are TRBV4-1 and TRBJ2-1; no firm D call. Germline CDR1 MGHRA, CDR2 YSYEKL. There are 15 residues in the CDR3. Trimming cost V 3 bases and J 0 bases, with 9 bases left between them. The CDR3 sequence: CASSHNPSSYNEQFF. The CDR3 DNA reads TGCGCCAGCAGCCATAACCCGAGCTCCTACAATGAGCAGTTCTTC.

The rearrangement joins TRBV24-1 to TRBJ2-5; 9 bases are a match to TRBD1. J gave up 2 bases and V 4 bases, and 4 bases lay outside the gene matches. Germline CDR1 and CDR2: KGHDR and SFDVKD. CDR3 length: 15 amino acids. The CDR3 loop reads CATSDDGTGQETQYF. The CDR3 DNA reads TGTGCCACCAGTGACGACGGGACAGGGCAAGAGACCCAGTACTTC.

This clonotype turned up a few times. This chain's CDR3 is CASTAVGRATHEQYF. The CDR3 DNA reads TGTGCCAGCACCGCTGTTGGGAGGGCCACGCACGAGCAGTACTTC. The V call is TRBV28, the J call TRBJ2-7, with 7 bases aligning to TRBD2. Losses at the gene ends were 7 bases for V and 5 bases for J; bases not matched to a gene: 14. The CDR3 has 15 residues. The germline gives CDR1 MDHEN, CDR2 SYDVKM.

This clonotype came up a few times. The chain couples TRBV5-1 to TRBJ2-7; tentatively, D is TRBD1 (5 bases). Germline CDR1 is SGHRS and CDR2 is YFSETQ. The CDR3 consists of 14 residues. Between the trimmed V and J ends, which lost 1 base and 3 bases, there was a span of 11 bases. The CDR3 spells CASSLPGRDYEQYF. Here the CDR3 DNA reads TGCGCCAGCAGCTTGCCGGGCAGGGACTACGAGCAGTACTTC.

The V call is TRBV25-1, the J call TRBJ1-2, with 8 bases fitting TRBD1. From germline, CDR1 is MGHDK and CDR2 SYGVNS. The CDR3 runs to 15 residues. J lost 4 bases, V lost 6 bases, and 10 bases had no gene match. CDR3 nucleotide sequence: TGTGCCAGCAGAGGGACAGGCCGAAACACCTATGGCTACACCTTC. It codes for CASRGTGRNTYGYTF.

This clonotype was seen a few times. This CDR3 fails to terminate in the conserved phenylalanine or tryptophan, so it likely reflects a read error. The V call is TRBV7-2, the J call TRBJ1-4, with D perhaps TRBD1 (5 bases). V lost 4 bases and J 4 bases, leaving 10 bases between the germline ends. Germline CDR1 reads SGHTA; CDR2 reads FQGNSA. CDR3 length: 14 amino acids. The DNA for the CDR3 is TGTGCCAGCAGCTCCAGGGAACTTAATGAAAAACTGTTTGTT. Its translation: CASSSRELNEKLFV.

The chain carries TRBV29-1 and TRBJ2-6; 9 nucleotides agree with TRBD1. J gave up 3 bases and V 6 bases, and 6 bases lay outside the gene matches. The germline gives CDR1 SQVTM, CDR2 ANQGSEA. The CDR3 sequence is 15 residues long. The CDR3: CSVADRGFGANVLTF. DNA of the CDR3: TGCAGCGTCGCCGACAGGGGGTTTGGGGCCAACGTCCTGACTTTC.

Concerning this clonotype: An end of the junction does not agree with germline; a read error may underlie this. The V and J genes are TRBV7-7 and TRBJ2-1; D not resolved. Germline V gene sequence: CDR1 SSHAT, CDR2 FNYEAQ (reference sequence). The CDR3 is 12 residues long. The CDR3 spells CASSQQKGEQFF. The CDR3 coding sequence is TGTGCTAGCAGCCAACAGAAGGGTGAGCAGTTCTTC.

This clonotype was found a few times. The chain couples TRBV30 to TRBJ2-2; D perhaps matches TRBD1 (6 bases). The CDR3 has 14 amino acids. V lost 5 bases, J lost 1 base, and 11 bases lay in between. Germline loops: CDR1 GTSNPN, CDR2 SVGIG (reference sequence). Here the CDR3 DNA reads TGTGCCTGGGGCCCAGGGGAGAACACCGGGGAGCTGTTTTTT. It is translated as CAWGPGENTGELFF.

The CDR3 sequence: CASSPILASYNEQFF. The CDR3 coding sequence is TGTGCCAGCTCACCAATTCTCGCCTCCTACAATGAGCAGTTCTTC. V is TRBV18 and J is TRBJ2-1; D not certain. Trimming took 2 bases from V and 0 from J, leaving 8 bases between them. Per germline, CDR1 KGHSH and CDR2 LQKENI. The CDR3 is made up of 15 amino acids.

The rearrangement uses TRBV29-1 and TRBJ2-1, with TRBD1 matching 7 bases. The CDR3 runs 14 residues. Germline V lookup: CDR1 SQVTM, CDR2 ANQGSEA. J was trimmed by 4 bases and V by 3 bases; bases with no gene match: 6. The CDR3 loop reads CSVDETGMYNEQFF. The CDR3 DNA sequence: TGCAGCGTTGATGAGACAGGGATGTACAATGAGCAGTTCTTC.

This clonotype was seen more than once but under ten times. V usage is TRBV4-2 and J usage is TRBJ2-1; 8 nucleotides match TRBD2. The CDR3 has 14 residues. Per germline, CDR1 LGHNA and CDR2 YNFKEQ. V dropped 4 bases and J dropped 10; count of bases not matched to a gene: 9. The chain's CDR3 is CASSRAGGVGEQFF. The CDR3 DNA is TGTGCCAGCAGCCGTGCGGGAGGAGTTGGGGAGCAGTTCTTC.